Below, one T cell receptor beta chain is given with its context. The target antigen is unknown. This entry is derived from a study of cytomegalovirus exposure and HLA in healthy donors. Study observations and caveats: Earlier analysis yielded a pattern in which most TCR beta V segments were productive about 90% or about 30% of the time.

The PCR contained 60 Vbeta and 13 Jbeta primers. Libraries were prepared by immunoSEQ multiplex PCR; TCRdb keeps only in-frame clonotypes and omits some of them. The sample yields hundreds of thousands of clones, under 80% seen once. The sample comprised PBMCs. The source of this sequence is a female donor in good health and CMV-seronegative.

As DNA, the CDR3 is TGTGCCAGCACCCCGGACAGGGGACACAATGAGCAGTTCTTC. Translation: CASTPDRGHNEQFF. The genes are TRBV7-6 and TRBJ2-1; 9 bases are a match to TRBD1. Trimming at V came to 7 bases and at J to 5 bases, leaving 6 bases not matched to a gene. Germline V gene lookup returns CDR1 SGHVS and CDR2 FNYEAQ. The CDR3 contains 14 residues.